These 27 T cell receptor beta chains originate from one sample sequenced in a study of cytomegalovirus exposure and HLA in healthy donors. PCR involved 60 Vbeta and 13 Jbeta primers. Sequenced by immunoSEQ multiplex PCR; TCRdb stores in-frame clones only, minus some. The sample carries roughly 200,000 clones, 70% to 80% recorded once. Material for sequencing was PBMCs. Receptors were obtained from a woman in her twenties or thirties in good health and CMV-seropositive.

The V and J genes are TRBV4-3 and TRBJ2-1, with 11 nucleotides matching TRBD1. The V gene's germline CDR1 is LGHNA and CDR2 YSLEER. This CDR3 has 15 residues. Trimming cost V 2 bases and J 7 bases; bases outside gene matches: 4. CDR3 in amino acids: CASSQRTGGLNEQFF. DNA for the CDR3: TGCGCCAGCAGCCAACGGACAGGGGGCTTGAATGAGCAGTTCTTC.

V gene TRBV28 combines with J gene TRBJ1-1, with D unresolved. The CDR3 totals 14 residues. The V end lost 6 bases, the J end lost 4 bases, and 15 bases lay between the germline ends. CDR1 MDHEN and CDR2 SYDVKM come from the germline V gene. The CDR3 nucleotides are TGTGCCAGCAGAACACTAATGGGTGCCACTGAAGCTTTCTTT. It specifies CASRTLMGATEAFF.

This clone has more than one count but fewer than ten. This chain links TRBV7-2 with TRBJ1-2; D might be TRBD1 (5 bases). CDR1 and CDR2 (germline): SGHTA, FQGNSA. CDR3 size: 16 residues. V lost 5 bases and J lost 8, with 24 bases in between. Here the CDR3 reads CASSQPSGTMSGGYTF. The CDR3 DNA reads TGTGCCAGCAGCCAACCGTCCGGGACTATGTCTGGGGGCTACACCTTC.

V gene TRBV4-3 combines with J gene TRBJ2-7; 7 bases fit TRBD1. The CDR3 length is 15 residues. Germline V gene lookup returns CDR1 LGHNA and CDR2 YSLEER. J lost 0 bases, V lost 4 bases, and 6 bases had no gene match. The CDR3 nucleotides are TGCGCCAGCAGCCCATCCGGGACAGACTCCTACGAGCAGTACTTC. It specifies CASSPSGTDSYEQYF.

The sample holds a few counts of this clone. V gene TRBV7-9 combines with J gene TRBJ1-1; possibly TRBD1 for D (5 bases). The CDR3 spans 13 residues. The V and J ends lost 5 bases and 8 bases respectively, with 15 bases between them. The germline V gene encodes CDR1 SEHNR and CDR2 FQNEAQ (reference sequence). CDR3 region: CASSPSQGREAFF. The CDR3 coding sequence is TGTGCCAGCAGCCCAAGCCAGGGCAGGGAAGCTTTCTTT.

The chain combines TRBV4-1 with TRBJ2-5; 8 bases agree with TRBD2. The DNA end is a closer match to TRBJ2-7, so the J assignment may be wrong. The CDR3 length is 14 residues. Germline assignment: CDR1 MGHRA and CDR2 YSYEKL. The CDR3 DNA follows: TGCGCCAGCAGTCCGGGGGGGGACCGCTACGAGCAGTACTTC. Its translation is CASSPGGDRYEQYF.

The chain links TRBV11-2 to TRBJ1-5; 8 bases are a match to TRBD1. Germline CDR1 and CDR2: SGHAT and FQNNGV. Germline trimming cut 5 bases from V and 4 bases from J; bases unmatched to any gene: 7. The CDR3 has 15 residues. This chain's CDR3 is CASSPIRTGNQPQHF. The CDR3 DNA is TGTGCCAGCAGCCCTATCCGGACAGGGAATCAGCCCCAGCATTTT. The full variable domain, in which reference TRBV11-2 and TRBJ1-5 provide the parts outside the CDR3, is EAGVAQSPRYKIIEKRQSVAFWCNPISGHATLYWYQQILGQGPKLLIQFQNNGVVDDSQLPKDRFSAERLKGVDSTLKIQPAKLEDSAVYLCASSPIRTGNQPQHFGDGTRLSIL.

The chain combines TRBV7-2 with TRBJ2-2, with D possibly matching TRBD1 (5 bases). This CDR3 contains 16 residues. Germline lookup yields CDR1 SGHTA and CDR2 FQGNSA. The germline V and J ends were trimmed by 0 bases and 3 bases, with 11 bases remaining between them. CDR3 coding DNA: TGTGCCAGCAGCTTAGCAGCCTTAGGGGACACCGGGGAGCTGTTTTTT. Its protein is CASSLAALGDTGELFF.

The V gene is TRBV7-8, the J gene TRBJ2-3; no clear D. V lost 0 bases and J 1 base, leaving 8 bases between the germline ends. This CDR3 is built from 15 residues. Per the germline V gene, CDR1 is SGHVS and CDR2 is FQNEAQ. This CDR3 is CASSLARVGTDTQYF. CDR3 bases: TGTGCCAGCAGCTTAGCTCGGGTCGGCACAGATACGCAGTATTTT.

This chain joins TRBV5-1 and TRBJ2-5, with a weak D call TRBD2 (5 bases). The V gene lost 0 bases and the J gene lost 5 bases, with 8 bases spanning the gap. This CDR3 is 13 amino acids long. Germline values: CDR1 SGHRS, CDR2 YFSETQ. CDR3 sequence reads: CASSLVAWETQYF. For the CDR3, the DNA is TGCGCCAGCAGCTTGGTAGCGTGGGAGACCCAGTACTTC. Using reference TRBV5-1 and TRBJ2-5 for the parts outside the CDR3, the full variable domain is KAGVTQTPRYLIKTRGQQVTLSCSPISGHRSVSWYQQTPGQGLQFLFEYFSETQRNKGNFPGRFSGRQFSNSRSEMNVSTLELGDSALYLCASSLVAWETQYFGPGTRLLVL.

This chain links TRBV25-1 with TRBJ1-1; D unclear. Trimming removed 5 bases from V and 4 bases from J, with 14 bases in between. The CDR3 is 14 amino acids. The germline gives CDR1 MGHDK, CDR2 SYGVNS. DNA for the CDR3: TGTGCCAGCAGTCCCTCCCGGGGTGTCACTGAAGCTTTCTTT. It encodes CASSPSRGVTEAFF.

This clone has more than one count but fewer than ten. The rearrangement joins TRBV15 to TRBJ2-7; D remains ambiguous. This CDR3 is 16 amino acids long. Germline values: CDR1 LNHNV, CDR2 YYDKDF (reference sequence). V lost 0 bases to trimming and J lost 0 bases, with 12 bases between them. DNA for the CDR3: TGTGCCACCAGCAGAGAAACCAGGTCGAACTCCTACGAGCAGTACTTC. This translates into CATSRETRSNSYEQYF.

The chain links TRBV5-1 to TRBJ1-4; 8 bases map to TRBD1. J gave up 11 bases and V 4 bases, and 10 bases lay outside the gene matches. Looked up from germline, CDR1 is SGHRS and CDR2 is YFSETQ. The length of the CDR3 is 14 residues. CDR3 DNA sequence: TGCGCCAGCAGCCCCGACAGGGGAAGGGGGAAACTGTTTTTT. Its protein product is CASSPDRGRGKLFF.

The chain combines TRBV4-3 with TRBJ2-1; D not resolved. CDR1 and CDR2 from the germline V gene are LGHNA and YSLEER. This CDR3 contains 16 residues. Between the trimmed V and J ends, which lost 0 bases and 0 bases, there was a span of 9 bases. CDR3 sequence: CASSQETRSSYNEQFF. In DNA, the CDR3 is TGCGCCAGCAGCCAAGAAACGCGGAGCTCCTACAATGAGCAGTTCTTC.

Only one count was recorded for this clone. CDR3 DNA sequence: TGCAGCGTTGAAGACCCCCCGGGCACAGATACGCAGTATTTT. This sequence encodes CSVEDPPGTDTQYF. The rearrangement joins TRBV29-1 to TRBJ2-3; D remains ambiguous. V gave up 0 bases and J gave up 1 base, with 8 bases separating them. Germline V gene sequence: CDR1 SQVTM, CDR2 ANQGSEA. The CDR3 has 14 amino acids.

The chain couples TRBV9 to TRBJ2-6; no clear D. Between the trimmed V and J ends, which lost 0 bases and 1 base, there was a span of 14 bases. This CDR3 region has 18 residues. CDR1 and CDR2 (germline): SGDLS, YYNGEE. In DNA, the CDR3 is TGTGCCAGCAGCGTAGGTATCCATGGGCTGTCTGGGGCCAACGTCCTGACTTTC. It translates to CASSVGIHGLSGANVLTF.

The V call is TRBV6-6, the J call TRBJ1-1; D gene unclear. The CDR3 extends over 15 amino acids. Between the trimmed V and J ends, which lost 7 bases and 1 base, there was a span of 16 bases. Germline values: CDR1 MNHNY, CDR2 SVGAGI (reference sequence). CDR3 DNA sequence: TGTGCCAGCACCCTGGGCAACAAGGAGAACACTGAAGCTTTCTTT. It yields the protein CASTLGNKENTEAFF.

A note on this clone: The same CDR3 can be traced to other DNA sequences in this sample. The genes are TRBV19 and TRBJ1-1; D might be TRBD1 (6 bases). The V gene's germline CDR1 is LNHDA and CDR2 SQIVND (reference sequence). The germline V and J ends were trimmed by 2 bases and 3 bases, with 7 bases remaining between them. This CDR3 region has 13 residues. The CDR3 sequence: CASSIPGDTEAFF. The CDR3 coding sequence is TGTGCCAGTAGTATACCAGGGGACACTGAAGCTTTCTTT. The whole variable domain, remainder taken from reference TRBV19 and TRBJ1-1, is DGGITQSPKYLFRKEGQNVTLSCEQNLNHDAMYWYRQDPGQGLRLIYYSQIVNDFQKGDIAEGYSVSREKKESFPLTVTSAQKNPTAFYLCASSIPGDTEAFFGQGTRLTVV.

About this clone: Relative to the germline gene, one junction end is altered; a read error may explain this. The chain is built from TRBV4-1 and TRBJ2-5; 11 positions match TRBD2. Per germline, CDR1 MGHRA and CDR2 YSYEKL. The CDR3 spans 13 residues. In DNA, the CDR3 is TGCGCCAGCAGCTTTCCGGGACTAGCGGACTTTCACTTC. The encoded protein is CASSFPGLADFHF.

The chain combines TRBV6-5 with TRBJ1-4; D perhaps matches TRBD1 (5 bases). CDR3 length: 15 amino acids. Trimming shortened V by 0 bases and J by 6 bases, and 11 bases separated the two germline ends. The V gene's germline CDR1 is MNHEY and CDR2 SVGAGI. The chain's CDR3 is CASSYSSGWYEKLFF. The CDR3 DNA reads TGTGCCAGCAGTTACTCATCAGGGTGGTATGAAAAACTGTTTTTT.

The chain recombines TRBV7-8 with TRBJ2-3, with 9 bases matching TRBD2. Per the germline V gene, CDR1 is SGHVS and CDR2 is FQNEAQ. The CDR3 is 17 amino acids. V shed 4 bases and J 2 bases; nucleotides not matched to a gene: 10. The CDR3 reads CASSYRPSSGVTDTQYF. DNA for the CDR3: TGTGCCAGCAGCTACAGGCCTTCTAGCGGGGTCACAGATACGCAGTATTTT.

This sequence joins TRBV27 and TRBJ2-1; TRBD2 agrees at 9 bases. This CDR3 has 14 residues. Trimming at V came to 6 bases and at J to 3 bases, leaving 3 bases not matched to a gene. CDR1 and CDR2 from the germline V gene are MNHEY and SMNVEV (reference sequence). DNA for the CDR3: TGTGCCAGCAGGGCTAGCGGGATCTACAATGAGCAGTTCTTC. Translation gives CASRASGIYNEQFF.

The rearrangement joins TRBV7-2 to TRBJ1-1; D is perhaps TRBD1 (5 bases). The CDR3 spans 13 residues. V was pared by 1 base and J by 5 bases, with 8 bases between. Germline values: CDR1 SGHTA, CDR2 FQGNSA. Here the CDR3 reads CASSLERGTEAFF. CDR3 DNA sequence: TGTGCCAGCAGCTTAGAAAGGGGAACTGAAGCTTTCTTT.

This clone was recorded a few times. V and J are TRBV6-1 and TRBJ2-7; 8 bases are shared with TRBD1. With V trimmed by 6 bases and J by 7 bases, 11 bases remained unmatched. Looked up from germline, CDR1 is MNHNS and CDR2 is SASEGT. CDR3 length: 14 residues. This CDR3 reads CASRLGQGNLEQYF. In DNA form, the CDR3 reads TGTGCCAGCAGACTTGGACAGGGTAACTTGGAGCAGTACTTC.

This CDR3 reads CAISPRAGRVNTEAFF. The CDR3 nucleotides are TGTGCCATCAGTCCCCGTGCTGGGCGTGTGAACACTGAAGCTTTCTTT. The chain employs TRBV10-3 and TRBJ1-1; D is undetermined. Germline CDR1 is ENHRY and CDR2 is SYGVKD. The CDR3 extends over 16 amino acids. V lost 5 bases to trimming and J lost 0 bases, with 16 bases between them.

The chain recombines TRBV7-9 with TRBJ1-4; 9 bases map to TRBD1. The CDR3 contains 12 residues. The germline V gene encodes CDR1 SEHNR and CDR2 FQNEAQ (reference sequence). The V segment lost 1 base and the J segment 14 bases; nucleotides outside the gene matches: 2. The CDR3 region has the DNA TGTGCCAGCAGCTTAGGGGGGACAGGGCTGTTTTTT. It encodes CASSLGGTGLFF.

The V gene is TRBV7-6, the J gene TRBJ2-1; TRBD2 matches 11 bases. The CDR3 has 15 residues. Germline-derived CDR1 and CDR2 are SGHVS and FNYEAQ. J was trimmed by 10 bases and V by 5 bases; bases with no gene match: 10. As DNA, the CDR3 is TGTGCCAGCAGCCAACCCGGGACTAGCGGCCAAGAGCAGTTCTTC. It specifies CASSQPGTSGQEQFF.